Following are 17 T cell receptor beta chains from one sample sequenced in a study of PD-L1 blockade in urothelial cancer. Time point of the sample: peripheral blood 6 weeks after treatment start. The assay was immunoSEQ multiplex PCR, and TCRdb's table has in-frame clones only and misses some. The table includes about 120,000 clones, about 89% detected once. Material: PBMCs, obtained around atezolizumab (anti-PD-L1) treatment. Every receptor here comes from a man aged 55 to 70 with urothelial cancer.

This chain joins TRBV5-1 and TRBJ2-2, with 8 bases matching TRBD2. The J segment lost 6 bases and the V segment lost 3 bases, leaving 4 bases of the junction unmatched. The CDR3 totals 14 residues. Germline V gives CDR1 SGHRS, CDR2 YFSETQ. The CDR3 bases are TGCGCCAGCAGCTCCTTAGCGGGATCCGGGGAGCTGTTTTTT. Amino acid sequence: CASSSLAGSGELFF.

The chain has TRBV6-4 and TRBJ2-1; 8 nucleotides match TRBD2. The CDR3 loop spans 16 amino acids. The junction had 6 bases not matched to a gene; V was cut back by 5 bases and J by 0 bases. Germline V lookup: CDR1 MRHNA, CDR2 SNTAGT. The CDR3 spells CASSPRGAGSYNEQFF. CDR3 nucleotide sequence: TGTGCCAGCAGTCCGCGGGGGGCCGGCTCCTACAATGAGCAGTTCTTC.

For the CDR3, the DNA is TGTGCCAGCAGCGTCGGGACAAGTACTGAAAAACTGTTTTTT. Translating it yields CASSVGTSTEKLFF. The V gene is TRBV9, the J gene TRBJ1-4; a weak D match, TRBD1 (6 bases). The CDR3 length is 14 residues. CDR1 is SGDLS and CDR2 is YYNGEE in the germline V gene. V lost 2 bases to trimming and J lost 7 bases, with 12 bases between them.

This rearrangement joins TRBV5-6 to TRBJ1-1, with no clear D. The germline V gene has CDR1 SGHDT and CDR2 YYEEEE. The CDR3 runs to 12 residues. Trimming pared 0 bases from V and 10 bases from J, leaving 10 bases between. CDR3 sequence: CASSLVEGSAFF. As DNA, the CDR3 is TGTGCCAGCAGCTTGGTGGAGGGTTCAGCTTTCTTT.

V and J are TRBV6-4 and TRBJ1-5; no clear D gene. The CDR3 contains 14 residues. Per the germline V gene, CDR1 is MRHNA and CDR2 is SNTAGT. V lost 0 bases to trimming and J lost 5 bases, with 8 bases between them. CDR3 sequence: CASSDSLRHQPQHF. CDR3 nucleotides: TGTGCCAGCAGTGACTCTCTGAGGCATCAGCCCCAGCATTTT.

V and J are TRBV29-1 and TRBJ1-2; 8 bases line up with TRBD1. This CDR3 spans 13 amino acids. Germline V gene lookup returns CDR1 SQVTM and CDR2 ANQGSEA. V lost 6 bases, J lost 2 bases, and 5 bases stayed unmatched. CDR3 sequence reads: CSVERTGNYGYTF. The CDR3 DNA sequence: TGCAGCGTAGAAAGGACAGGGAACTATGGCTACACCTTC.

The chain couples TRBV19 to TRBJ2-5; perhaps TRBD2 as D (5 bases). The CDR3 has 13 amino acids. CDR1 LNHDA and CDR2 SQIVND come from the germline V gene (reference sequence). V lost 4 bases, J lost 5 bases, and 11 bases lay in between. CDR3: CASSNREGETQYF. In nucleotides, the CDR3 is TGTGCCAGTAGTAATCGGGAAGGCGAGACCCAGTACTTC.

In DNA form, the CDR3 reads TGTGCCAGCAGCTTCGGACAGGGGGCGGGAGATACGCAGTATTTT. Translation: CASSFGQGAGDTQYF. The chain employs TRBV13 and TRBJ2-3, with 11 positions matching TRBD1. Germline V gene lookup returns CDR1 PRHDT and CDR2 FYEKMQ (reference sequence). CDR3 size: 15 residues. V lost 3 bases to trimming and J lost 5 bases; unmatched junction nucleotides: 4.

The chain recombines TRBV19 with TRBJ1-2; 8 positions agree with TRBD1. Trimming cost V 4 bases and J 7 bases; bases outside gene matches: 5. Germline lookup yields CDR1 LNHDA and CDR2 SQIVND (reference sequence). CDR3 length: 13 residues. CDR3 in DNA: TGTGCCAGTAGTAGGGGACAGGCGGCTGGCTACACCTTC. This codes for CASSRGQAAGYTF.

The rearrangement joins TRBV14 to TRBJ2-3; 8 bases match TRBD2. There are 16 residues in the CDR3. The V and J ends lost 1 base and 2 bases, in that order; junction bases with no gene match: 5. The germline CDR1 and CDR2 sequences are SGHDN and FVKESK. This CDR3 is CASSQGLARYTDTQYF. The CDR3 nucleotides are TGTGCCAGCAGCCAAGGACTAGCGAGATACACAGATACGCAGTATTTT.

The V and J genes are TRBV15 and TRBJ1-1, with a weak D call TRBD1 (5 bases). V was shortened by 1 base and J by 1 base, with 10 bases between the two germline ends. The length of the CDR3 is 15 residues. From germline, CDR1 is LNHNV and CDR2 YYDKDF (reference sequence). CDR3 residues: CATSRVGGANTEAFF. CDR3 in DNA: TGTGCCACCAGCAGAGTTGGCGGGGCGAACACTGAAGCTTTCTTT.

This clone was picked up many times. This chain connects TRBV19 to TRBJ1-2; D might be TRBD1 (5 bases). Germline CDR1 and CDR2: LNHDA and SQIVND (reference sequence). The V end lost 4 bases, the J end lost 5 bases, and 5 bases lay between the germline ends. The CDR3 runs 11 residues. CDR3: CASSTGYGYTF. The CDR3, as DNA: TGTGCCAGTAGTACAGGGTATGGCTACACCTTC.

The chain employs TRBV7-8 and TRBJ2-7, with 7 bases aligning to TRBD1. The CDR3 runs 14 residues. Losses at the gene ends were 5 bases for V and 3 bases for J; bases not matched to a gene: 7. The V gene's germline CDR1 is SGHVS and CDR2 FQNEAQ. CDR3 loop: CASSIQGFNYEQYF. The CDR3 nucleotides read TGTGCCAGCAGCATACAGGGGTTCAACTACGAGCAGTACTTC.

The chain employs TRBV28 and TRBJ1-2; 7 bases agree with TRBD1. J lost 6 bases, V lost 3 bases, and 4 bases had no gene match. Germline values: CDR1 MDHEN, CDR2 SYDVKM. This CDR3 is 13 amino acids long. The CDR3 DNA is TGTGCCAGCAGTTTCTCGACAGGGAATGGCTACACCTTC. It translates to CASSFSTGNGYTF.

This sequence joins TRBV10-3 and TRBJ1-5; tentative D call: TRBD1 (6 bases). This CDR3 contains 15 residues. V gave up 8 bases and J gave up 2 bases, with 16 bases separating them. Germline CDR1 and CDR2: ENHRY and SYGVKD. Here the CDR3 reads CAIGTGGPGNQPQHF. CDR3 DNA: TGTGCCATCGGGACCGGGGGGCCGGGCAATCAGCCCCAGCATTTT.

A single count supports this clone. The rearrangement joins TRBV18 to TRBJ1-5, with TRBD1 as a possible D gene (6 bases). The CDR3 extends over 18 amino acids. V dropped 3 bases and J dropped 2 bases, with 20 bases sitting between them. The germline V gene has CDR1 KGHSH and CDR2 LQKENI. CDR3 loop: CASSPNRADRLGNQPQHF. CDR3 nucleotides: TGTGCCAGCTCACCGAACAGGGCGGACCGGCTGGGCAATCAGCCCCAGCATTTT.

The chain joins TRBV30 to TRBJ2-1; 7 nucleotides agree with TRBD1. V shed 3 bases and J 3 bases; nucleotides not matched to a gene: 14. CDR3 length: 17 residues. Germline lookup yields CDR1 GTSNPN and CDR2 SVGIG (reference sequence). CDR3 sequence (DNA): TGTGCCTGGAGGAGACAGGGAAACATACAACTCTACAATGAGCAGTTCTTC. Translated: CAWRRQGNIQLYNEQFF.